The clone carrying this TCR beta chain was observed once. This entry belongs to a study of PD-L1 blockade in urothelial cancer. Overall study context: Prior regimens of chemotherapy numbered 0 to 3 per patient. Analyzed time points were 3 weeks (second dose) and 6 weeks after therapy began.

Only in-frame clones appear in the TCRdb table, and some are missing; sequencing was by immunoSEQ multiplex PCR. This sample has about 69,000 clones; roughly nine tenths occur once, and the top ten carry 3% to 4%. This receptor was obtained from a man in his sixties with urothelial cancer. The sample consisted of PBMCs, taken around atezolizumab (anti-PD-L1) treatment.

CDR3 sequence: CASSRTGIDEYGYTF. The CDR3 DNA is TGCGCCAGCAGCCGGACAGGGATCGATGAGTATGGCTACACCTTC. The chain recombines TRBV5-1 with TRBJ1-2; 8 bases are shared with TRBD1. From germline, CDR1 is SGHRS and CDR2 YFSETQ. V was pared by 4 bases and J by 5 bases, with 10 bases of the junction left unmatched. The CDR3 has 15 amino acids.